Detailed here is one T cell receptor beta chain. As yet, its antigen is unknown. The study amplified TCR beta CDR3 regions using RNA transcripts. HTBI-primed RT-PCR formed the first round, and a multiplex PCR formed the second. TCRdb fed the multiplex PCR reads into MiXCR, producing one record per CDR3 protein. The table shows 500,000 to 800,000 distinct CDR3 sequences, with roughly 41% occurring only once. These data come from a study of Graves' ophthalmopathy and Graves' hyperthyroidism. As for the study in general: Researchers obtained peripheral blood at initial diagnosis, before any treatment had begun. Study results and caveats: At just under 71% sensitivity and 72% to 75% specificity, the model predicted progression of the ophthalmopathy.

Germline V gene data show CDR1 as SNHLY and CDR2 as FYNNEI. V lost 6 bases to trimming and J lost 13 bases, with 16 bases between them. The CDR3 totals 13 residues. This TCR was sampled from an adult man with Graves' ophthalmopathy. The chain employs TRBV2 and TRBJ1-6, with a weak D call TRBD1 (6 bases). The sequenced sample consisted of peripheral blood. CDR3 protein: CASRQGYGQPLHF. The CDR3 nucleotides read TGTGCCAGCAGACAGGGATACGGTCAGCCCCTCCACTTT.